This T cell receptor beta chain was retrieved from a study of regulatory T cells in long-lasting Graves disease. With iRepertoire HTBI primers and Arm-PCR of CDR3 regions, TCR beta libraries were built. TCRdb independently ran MiXCR on the multiplex PCR reads; one entry per CDR3 protein. Of some 460,000 distinct CDR3 sequences detected, 15% to 20% appear once; the ten largest clones hold more than 9%. V was cut by 10 bases and J by 6 bases, with 19 bases left in between. CDR1 is MDHEN and CDR2 is SYDVKM in the germline V gene. The CDR3 is 13 amino acids. A few counts support this clonotype. The sample's time point: newly diagnosed GD, antithyroid drugs for less than 3 months. The TCR library used RNA extracted from PBMCs. This sample was also put to use in a study of T cells in Graves' hyperthyroidism and ophthalmopathy. From that study: Ophthalmopathy cases were set apart from stable hyperthyroidism by a 13 V-J model.

The sample was peripheral blood mononuclear cells (PBMCs), taken at new diagnosis, from a patient treated with antithyroid drugs. The receptor's source is a man aged 40-55 years with Graves disease. This chain connects TRBV28 to TRBJ2-7; D is unresolved. The CDR3 is CATYQGLYGEQYF. DNA for the CDR3: TGTGCCACCTACCAAGGCCTTTATGGCGAGCAGTACTTC.